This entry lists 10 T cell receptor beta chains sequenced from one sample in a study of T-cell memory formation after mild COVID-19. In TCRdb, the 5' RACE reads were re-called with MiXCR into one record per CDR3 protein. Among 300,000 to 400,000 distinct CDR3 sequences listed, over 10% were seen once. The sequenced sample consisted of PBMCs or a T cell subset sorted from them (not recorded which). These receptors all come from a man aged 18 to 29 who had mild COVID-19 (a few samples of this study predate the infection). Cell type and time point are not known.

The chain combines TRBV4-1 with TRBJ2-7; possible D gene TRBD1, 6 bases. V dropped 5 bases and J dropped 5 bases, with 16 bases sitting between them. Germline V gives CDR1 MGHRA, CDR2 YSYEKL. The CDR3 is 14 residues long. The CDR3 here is CASSSRRRDNEQYF. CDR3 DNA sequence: TGCGCCAGCAGCTCCCGTCGCAGGGACAACGAGCAGTACTTC.

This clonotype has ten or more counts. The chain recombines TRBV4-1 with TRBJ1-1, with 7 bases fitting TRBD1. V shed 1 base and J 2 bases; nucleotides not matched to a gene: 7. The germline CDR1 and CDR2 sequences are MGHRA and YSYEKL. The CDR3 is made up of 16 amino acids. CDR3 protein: CASSQGRGRLNTEAFF. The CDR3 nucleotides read TGCGCCAGCAGCCAAGGAAGGGGGCGACTTAACACTGAAGCTTTCTTT.

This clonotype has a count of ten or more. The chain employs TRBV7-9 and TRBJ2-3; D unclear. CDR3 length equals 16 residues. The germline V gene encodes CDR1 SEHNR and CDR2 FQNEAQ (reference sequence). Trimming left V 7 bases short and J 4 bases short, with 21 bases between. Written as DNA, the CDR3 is TGTGCCAGCAAACCCCAAAAGGTCGGTTTGGCAGATACGCAGTATTTT. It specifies CASKPQKVGLADTQYF.

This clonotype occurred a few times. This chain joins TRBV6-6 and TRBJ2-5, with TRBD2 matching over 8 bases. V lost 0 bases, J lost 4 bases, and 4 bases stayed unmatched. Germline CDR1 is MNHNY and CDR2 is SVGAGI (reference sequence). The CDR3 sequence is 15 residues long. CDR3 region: CASSYSFAGGETQYF. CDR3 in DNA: TGTGCCAGCAGTTACTCGTTCGCGGGGGGAGAGACCCAGTACTTC.

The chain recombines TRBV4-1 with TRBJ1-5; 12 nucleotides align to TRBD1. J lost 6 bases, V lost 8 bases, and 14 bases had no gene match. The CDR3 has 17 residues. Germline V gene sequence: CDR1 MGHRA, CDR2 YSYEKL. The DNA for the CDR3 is TGCGCCAGCGGACCGGGACAGGGGGCAGACGTCGGTCAGCCCCAGCATTTT. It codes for CASGPGQGADVGQPQHF.

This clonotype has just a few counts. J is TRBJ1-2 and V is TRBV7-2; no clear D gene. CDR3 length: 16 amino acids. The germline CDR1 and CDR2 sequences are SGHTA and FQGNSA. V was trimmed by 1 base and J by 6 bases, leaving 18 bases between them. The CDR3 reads CASSLGGRRVLNGYTF. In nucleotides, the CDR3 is TGTGCCAGCAGCTTAGGGGGTAGGAGGGTTCTTAATGGCTACACCTTC.

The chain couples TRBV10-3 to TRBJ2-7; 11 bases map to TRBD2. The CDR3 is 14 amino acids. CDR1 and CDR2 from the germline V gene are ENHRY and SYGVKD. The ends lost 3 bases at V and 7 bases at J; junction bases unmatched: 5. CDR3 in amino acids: CAISDVAGGEEQYF. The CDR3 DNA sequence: TGTGCCATCAGTGACGTAGCGGGGGGGGAAGAGCAGTACTTC.

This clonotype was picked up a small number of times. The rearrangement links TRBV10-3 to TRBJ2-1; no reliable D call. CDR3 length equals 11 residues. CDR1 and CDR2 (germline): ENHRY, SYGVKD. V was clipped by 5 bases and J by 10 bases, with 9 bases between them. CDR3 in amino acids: CAISPGREQFF. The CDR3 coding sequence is TGTGCCATCAGTCCCGGTCGGGAGCAGTTCTTC.

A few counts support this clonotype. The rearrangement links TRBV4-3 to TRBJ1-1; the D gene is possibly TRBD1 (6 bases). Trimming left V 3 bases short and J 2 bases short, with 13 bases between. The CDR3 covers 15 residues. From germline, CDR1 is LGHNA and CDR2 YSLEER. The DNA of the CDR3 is TGCGCCAGCAGCCACACCCAGACAGGCAACACTGAAGCTTTCTTT. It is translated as CASSHTQTGNTEAFF.

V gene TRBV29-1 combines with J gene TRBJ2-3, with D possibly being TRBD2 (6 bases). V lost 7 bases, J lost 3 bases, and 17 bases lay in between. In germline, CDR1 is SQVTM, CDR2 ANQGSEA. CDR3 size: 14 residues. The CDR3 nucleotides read TGCAGCGGTGGAGGGCGGGGTTGGACAGATACGCAGTATTTT. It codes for CSGGGRGWTDTQYF.